This T cell receptor beta chain was sequenced for a study of blood T cells in healthy people across ages. Using a J-beta primer mix together with a sample-barcoded 5' primer, a second PCR was run for about 6 to 11 cycles. Every sample returned 2.5 million or more CDR3-containing paired-end reads. Each CDR3 protein gets one entry after TCRdb re-called the 5' RACE reads with MiXCR. The sample records hundreds of thousands of distinct CDR3 sequences, about three fifths being singletons. Donors ranged from roughly 6 to 100 years old and were healthy Caucasians in Russia. Extracted total RNA amounted to at least 5.5 micrograms for each sample. Germline values: CDR1 SNHLY, CDR2 FYNNEI. The CDR3 covers 16 residues. A note on this clonotype: One end of the junction is discordant with germline, which a read error may explain.

The sample comprised blood. The V and J genes are TRBV2 and TRBJ1-4; TRBD1 might be the D (6 bases). This receptor was identified in a man aged 25-40 years in good health. The CDR3 is CASSEGARGWNEKLFF. The CDR3 coding sequence is TGTGCCAGCAGCGAAGGGGCTAGGGGGTGGAACGAAAAACTGTTTTTT.